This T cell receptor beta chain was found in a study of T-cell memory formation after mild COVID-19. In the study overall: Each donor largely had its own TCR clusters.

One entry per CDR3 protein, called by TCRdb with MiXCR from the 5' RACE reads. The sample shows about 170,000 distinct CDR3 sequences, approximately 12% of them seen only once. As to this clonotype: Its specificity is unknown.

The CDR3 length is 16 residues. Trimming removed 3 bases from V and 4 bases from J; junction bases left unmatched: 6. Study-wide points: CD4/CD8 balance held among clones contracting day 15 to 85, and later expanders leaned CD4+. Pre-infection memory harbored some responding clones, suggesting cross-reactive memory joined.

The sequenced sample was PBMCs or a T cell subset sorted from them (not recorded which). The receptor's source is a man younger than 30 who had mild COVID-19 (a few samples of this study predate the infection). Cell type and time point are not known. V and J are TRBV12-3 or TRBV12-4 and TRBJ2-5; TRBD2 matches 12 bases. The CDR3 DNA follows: TGTGCCAGCAGTTTCTCTAGCGGGGGGGCCGGAGAGACCCAGTACTTC. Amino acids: CASSFSSGGAGETQYF.